One sample yielded the 15 T cell receptor beta chains listed below, sequenced in a study of blood T cells in healthy people across ages. The use of a sample-barcoded 5' primer and a J-beta primer mix characterized a second PCR of roughly 6 to 11 cycles. TCRdb ran MiXCR on the 5' RACE reads and lists one entry per CDR3 protein. Of under 1 million distinct CDR3 sequences listed, around 45% are singletons. Sequencing was carried out using blood. The receptor source for this set is a man in his sixties in good health.

The rearrangement joins TRBV6-2 or TRBV6-3 to TRBJ2-4; maybe TRBD2 (6 bases). The CDR3 totals 14 residues. Trimming pared 5 bases from V and 13 bases from J, leaving 21 bases between. Germline V gene sequence: CDR1 MNHEY, CDR2 SVGEGT. CDR3 sequence (DNA): TGTGCCAGCAGTCTCCGGCGGGGTAGGAATGAGCAGTACTTC. Protein: CASSLRRGRNEQYF.

This clonotype was detected only a few times. V is TRBV4-1 and J is TRBJ2-5, with unresolved D. This CDR3 contains 11 residues. Trimming removed 0 bases at V and 7 bases at J, with 3 bases between. In germline, CDR1 is MGHRA, CDR2 YSYEKL. The CDR3 sequence is CASSQDRTQYF. The CDR3 DNA sequence: TGCGCCAGCAGCCAAGATAGGACCCAGTACTTC.

As concerns this clonotype: A read error may account for a junction end that differs from germline. The CDR3 loop reads CASGVPPTEETQYF. The CDR3 DNA is TGTGCCAGTGGTGTGCCCCCGACTGAGGAGACCCAGTACTTC. The rearrangement links TRBV12-5 to TRBJ2-7; D unclear. The J call may be mistaken, given a closer DNA end match to TRBJ2-5. The length of the CDR3 is 14 residues. Looked up from germline, CDR1 is LGHNT and CDR2 is FRNRAP.

V usage is TRBV20-1 and J usage is TRBJ2-1; possible D gene TRBD2, 5 bases. The end of the DNA is better explained by TRBJ2-7, so the J call may be wrong. Germline CDR1 DFQATT, CDR2 SNEGSKA (reference sequence). This CDR3 region has 15 residues. The CDR3, as DNA: TGCAGTGCTAGCAAAACTAGTTTAACCTACAATGAGCAGTACTTC. Its translation: CSASKTSLTYNEQYF.

This clonotype came up a few times. The V call is TRBV7-9, the J call TRBJ2-5; possibly TRBD2 for D (6 bases). In germline, CDR1 is SEHNR, CDR2 FQNEAQ (reference sequence). The CDR3 runs 14 residues. Trimming removed 5 bases from V and 1 base from J, with 11 bases in between. The CDR3 nucleotides are TGTGCCAGCAGCCCGGGGGTGACCCAAGAGACCCAGTACTTC. Encoded protein: CASSPGVTQETQYF.

The rearrangement uses TRBV6-1 and TRBJ2-7; 7 nucleotides match TRBD2. The J call may be wrong; the DNA end is better matched by TRBJ2-5. Germline CDR1 and CDR2: MNHNS and SASEGT. The CDR3 consists of 14 residues. The CDR3 DNA sequence: TGTGCCAGCAGTGCAACCCGCGGGAGAAAGACCCAGTACTTC. Protein sequence: CASSATRGRKTQYF.

V usage is TRBV27 and J usage is TRBJ1-2; D not resolved. The CDR3 has 14 amino acids. The V gene's germline CDR1 is MNHEY and CDR2 SMNVEV (reference sequence). The V gene lost 5 bases and the J gene lost 4 bases, with 14 bases spanning the gap. The CDR3 loop is CASSAGSSVYGYTF. Here the CDR3 DNA reads TGTGCCAGCAGTGCCGGGTCTTCGGTCTATGGCTACACCTTC.

This clonotype turned up a few times. V gene TRBV11-3 combines with J gene TRBJ2-4, with a possible D match to TRBD1 (5 bases). CDR1 is SGHNT, CDR2 YENEEA, per germline. Trimming pared 6 bases from V and 4 bases from J, leaving 10 bases between. The CDR3 runs 13 residues. The chain's CDR3 is CASRSPGKNIQYF. The CDR3 nucleotides are TGTGCCAGCAGATCCCCAGGGAAAAACATTCAGTACTTC.

V is TRBV9 and J is TRBJ2-5, with TRBD2 matching over 7 bases. The germline V gene encodes CDR1 SGDLS and CDR2 YYNGEE. V lost 4 bases and J lost 4; bases outside the gene matches: 10. The CDR3 contains 15 residues. CDR3 coding DNA: TGTGCCAGCAGCCCCCGGGGGGTTATATCAGAGACCCAGTACTTC. This codes for CASSPRGVISETQYF. The full variable domain, with the rest looked up from reference TRBV9 and TRBJ2-5, is DSGVTQTPKHLITATGQRVTLRCSPRSGDLSVYWYQQSLDQGLQFLIQYYNGEERAKGNILERFSAQQFPDLHSELNLSSLELGDSALYFCASSPRGVISETQYFGPGTRLLVL.

As concerns this clonotype: A much larger clone differs by one base, so this may be a read error. This sequence joins TRBV3-1 and TRBJ2-7; 8 bases match TRBD2. CDR3 length: 12 amino acids. Looked up from germline, CDR1 is LGHDT and CDR2 is YNNKEL (reference sequence). Trimming removed 11 bases from V and 7 bases from J; junction bases left unmatched: 10. CDR3 loop: CACGTRTLEQYF. In DNA form, the CDR3 reads TGTGCCTGCGGGACTAGGACCTTGGAGCAGTACTTC.

This clonotype was seen many times. The rearrangement uses TRBV14 and TRBJ2-3; D may be TRBD1 (5 bases). V lost 2 bases and J lost 0, with 24 bases in between. Looked up from germline, CDR1 is SGHDN and CDR2 is FVKESK. The CDR3 consists of 20 residues. The CDR3 spells CASSQSMASTAITSTDTQYF. The CDR3 DNA is TGTGCCAGCAGCCAATCAATGGCTTCGACAGCGATAACTAGCACAGATACGCAGTATTTT.

This clonotype appeared a single time. The J gene is TRBJ1-5, the V gene TRBV24-1; D is ambiguous. The CDR3 is 13 amino acids. V lost 4 bases and J 5 bases, leaving 8 bases between the germline ends. CDR1 is KGHDR, CDR2 SFDVKD, per germline. CDR3 nucleotide sequence: TGTGCCACCAGTGACGGACGGCATCAGCCCCAGCATTTT. It yields the protein CATSDGRHQPQHF.

In its sample, this clonotype was seen a few times. The chain combines TRBV6-2 or TRBV6-3 with TRBJ1-5; D gene unclear. The CDR3 extends over 17 amino acids. Trimming removed 10 bases at V and 0 bases at J, with 22 bases between. Germline V gene sequence: CDR1 MNHEY, CDR2 SVGEGT. In nucleotides, the CDR3 is TGTGCCACCCAAAGTGGGTTTGTCCTCAATAGCAATCAGCCCCAGCATTTT. Its translation: CATQSGFVLNSNQPQHF.

The sample holds a few counts of this clonotype. The V gene is TRBV28, the J gene TRBJ1-5, with D maybe TRBD1 (5 bases). Germline values: CDR1 MDHEN, CDR2 SYDVKM. This CDR3 is 16 amino acids long. Trimming stripped 5 bases from V and 3 bases from J, with 17 bases between. In nucleotides, the CDR3 is TGTGCCAGCAGTACTTCAGGGCCGAGGGCCAATCAGCCCCAGCATTTT. Translation gives CASSTSGPRANQPQHF.

The chain uses TRBV12-3 or TRBV12-4 and TRBJ2-7; D ambiguous. The CDR3 covers 11 residues. V was clipped by 2 bases and J by 5 bases, with 4 bases between them. The CDR3, as DNA: TGTGCCAGCAGTTTATTCCACGAGCAGTACTTC. This gives the protein CASSLFHEQYF.